The 15 T cell receptor beta chains below come from one sample, sequenced in a study of shared clonotypes between healthy human individuals (dated by TCRdb to about 2020). The library relied on the immunoSEQ multiplex PCR assay. TCRdb mirrors the immuneACCESS table, restricted to in-frame sequences. Some clones are absent from its copies; in checked studies, under half trace to an unresolved V gene, and the reason for the others is unknown. The sample data list roughly 500,000 clones, and more than 95% of these were observed just once. 0.055% to 0.075% of the sample is held by the ten biggest clonotypes. Sequencing was carried out using naive CD4+ T cells sorted from blood. The cell subset or site label on this specimen signifies: CD45RA+ positively selected. Source of these receptors: a woman in her twenties or thirties in good health.

The chain uses TRBV6-5 and TRBJ2-6; D gene uncertain. Trimming removed 2 bases from V and 4 bases from J, with 6 bases in between. The CDR3 runs 14 residues. CDR1 is MNHEY, CDR2 SVGAGI, per germline. The CDR3 DNA sequence: TGTGCCAGCAGTTACGGATCCGGGGCCAACGTCCTGACTTTC. Translation gives CASSYGSGANVLTF.

The CDR3 protein is CASSPLASGAYNEQFF. The DNA of the CDR3 is TGTGCCAGCTCACCACTGGCTAGCGGAGCCTACAATGAGCAGTTCTTC. The rearrangement links TRBV18 to TRBJ2-1; 7 bases align to TRBD2. Germline CDR1 reads KGHSH; CDR2 reads LQKENI. The J segment lost 2 bases and the V segment lost 1 base, leaving 5 bases of the junction unmatched. The CDR3 is 16 residues long.

The V and J genes are TRBV18 and TRBJ2-7; 8 bases are a match to TRBD1. The CDR3 totals 15 residues. From germline, CDR1 is KGHSH and CDR2 LQKENI. The trim removed 2 bases at V and 2 bases at J, leaving 5 bases unmatched. CDR3 sequence (DNA): TGTGCCAGCTCACCAGGACAGGGTGATACCTACGAGCAGTACTTC. Encoded protein: CASSPGQGDTYEQYF.

This chain links TRBV7-9 with TRBJ2-1, with TRBD2 matching 8 bases. Germline V lookup: CDR1 SEHNR, CDR2 FQNEAQ (reference sequence). The CDR3 consists of 17 residues. Trimming at V came to 0 bases and at J to 7 bases, leaving 11 bases not matched to a gene. The DNA of the CDR3 is TGTGCCAGCAGCTTAGCGGGGGCAGCGGGAGTGTATAATGAGCAGTTCTTC. Translating it yields CASSLAGAAGVYNEQFF.

The genes are TRBV28 and TRBJ2-7; a possible D gene is TRBD2 (5 bases). Trimming shortened V by 5 bases and J by 2 bases, and 10 bases separated the two germline ends. The CDR3 has 13 amino acids. Germline V lookup: CDR1 MDHEN, CDR2 SYDVKM. The CDR3 DNA follows: TGTGCCAGCAGTCAGACTACTCCCTACGAGCAGTACTTC. It yields the protein CASSQTTPYEQYF.

Only one count was recorded for this clone. The J gene is TRBJ2-7, the V gene TRBV4-1; TRBD2 matches at 11 bases. The CDR3 extends over 16 amino acids. V lost 1 base to trimming and J lost 2 bases; unmatched junction nucleotides: 4. The germline V gene encodes CDR1 MGHRA and CDR2 YSYEKL. The CDR3 nucleotides read TGCGCCAGCAGCCAAGGTTTACTAGCGGGAGCCTACGAGCAGTACTTC. Translation gives CASSQGLLAGAYEQYF.

The V gene is TRBV25-1, the J gene TRBJ2-1; 10 bases are a match to TRBD2. The CDR3 extends over 16 amino acids. Germline CDR1 reads MGHDK; CDR2 reads SYGVNS. V dropped 2 bases and J dropped 5; count of bases not matched to a gene: 6. The CDR3 here is CASSEASGREDNEQFF. As DNA, the CDR3 is TGTGCCAGCAGTGAAGCTAGCGGGAGAGAAGACAATGAGCAGTTCTTC.

The V call is TRBV4-2, the J call TRBJ2-1; 9 bases line up with TRBD2. Germline V gives CDR1 LGHNA, CDR2 YNFKEQ. CDR3 length: 20 amino acids. J gave up 3 bases and V 1 base, and 16 bases lay outside the gene matches. In DNA form, the CDR3 reads TGTGCCAGCAGCCAAGTTCACGATAACGAGTGGACTAGCGACTACAATGAGCAGTTCTTC. Translation: CASSQVHDNEWTSDYNEQFF.

J is TRBJ2-3 and V is TRBV30; 9 nucleotides align to TRBD2. This CDR3 is built from 14 residues. V trimming: 6 bases; J trimming: 2 bases; junction bases outside the gene matches: 6. CDR1 is GTSNPN, CDR2 SVGIG, per germline (reference sequence). CDR3 amino acids: CACKLAGITDTQYF. CDR3 in DNA: TGTGCCTGCAAGCTAGCGGGGATCACAGATACGCAGTATTTT.

J is TRBJ2-1 and V is TRBV27, with D perhaps TRBD2 (5 bases). The V and J ends lost 4 bases and 2 bases respectively, with 18 bases between them. The CDR3 has 17 amino acids. Germline-derived CDR1 and CDR2 are MNHEY and SMNVEV (reference sequence). The CDR3 reads CASSSRRSAVTYNEQFF. As DNA, the CDR3 is TGTGCCAGCAGTTCCCGCCGATCAGCGGTCACCTACAATGAGCAGTTCTTC.

The J gene is TRBJ2-5, the V gene TRBV10-1; D gene uncertain. The J call could be wrong; TRBJ2-7 is a better fit for the DNA end. Per germline, CDR1 WNHNN and CDR2 SYGVQD (reference sequence). The CDR3 has 13 residues. CDR3 bases: TGCGCCAGCAGTGAACGGCTAGTAGGCGAGCAGTACTTC. Amino acid sequence: CASSERLVGEQYF.

The V gene is TRBV27, the J gene TRBJ2-5; D is possibly TRBD2 (5 bases). The assigned J gene may be wrong: the sequence end matches TRBJ2-7 better. CDR1 MNHEY and CDR2 SMNVEV come from the germline V gene (reference sequence). The CDR3 totals 15 residues. Written as DNA, the CDR3 is TGTGCCAGCAGTTTTCTAGCTGGGAACCGCGTCGAGCAGTACTTC. It yields the protein CASSFLAGNRVEQYF.

The J gene is TRBJ1-1, the V gene TRBV6-1; D is possibly TRBD1 (6 bases). The CDR3 loop spans 15 amino acids. The germline gives CDR1 MNHNS, CDR2 SASEGT. Trimming shortened V by 8 bases and J by 1 base, and 17 bases separated the two germline ends. CDR3 region: CASPPRGGKNTEAFF. CDR3 sequence (DNA): TGTGCCAGCCCCCCCCGAGGGGGAAAGAACACTGAAGCTTTCTTT.

The gene calls are TRBV18 and TRBJ2-1; 9 nucleotides match TRBD2. Germline CDR1 reads KGHSH; CDR2 reads LQKENI. V lost 4 bases and J lost 2; bases outside the gene matches: 6. The CDR3 has 16 residues. The CDR3 is CASSRVQREAYNEQFF. The CDR3 nucleotides read TGTGCCAGCTCACGGGTGCAGCGGGAGGCCTACAATGAGCAGTTCTTC.

The J gene is TRBJ1-4, the V gene TRBV2; TRBD1 aligns across 9 bases. V was clipped by 6 bases and J by 5 bases; unmatched bases: 4. CDR1 is SNHLY, CDR2 FYNNEI, per germline. The CDR3 loop spans 14 amino acids. The CDR3, as DNA: TGTGCCAGCAGGTCGACAGGGGGAAATGAAAAACTGTTTTTT. As protein: CASRSTGGNEKLFF.